These T cell receptor beta chains were read from a single sample in a study of siplizumab effects on memory and regulatory T cells. Profiled with immunoSEQ multiplex PCR; TCRdb holds only in-frame clones, not every one. The sample shows more than 95,000 clones, just over 90% of them seen only once. The sequenced sample consisted of CD4+ T cells sorted from blood. These receptors came from a human donor in good health. CDR3s include the opening cysteine and the closing phenylalanine or tryptophan. D genes are given only for firm matches. Size tells how often a clone was seen (once, few, many) or the class of an expanded clone, and some rows leave it out.

clone_size cdr3_length d_call j_call v_call cdr3_aa cdr3_nt
- 15 - TRBJ1-2 TRBV7-9 CASSLAARGDYGYTF TGTGCCAGCAGCTTAGCGGCCAGGGGTGACTATGGCTACACCTTC
- 14 - TRBJ1-1 TRBV9 CASSVVPAGTEAFF TGTGCCAGCAGCGTAGTCCCCGCCGGGACTGAAGCTTTCTTT
- 15 - TRBJ2-7 TRBV6-1 CASSLIYDPSYEQYF TGTGCCAGCAGTTTGATCTACGACCCCTCCTACGAGCAGTACTTC
- 15 - TRBJ2-7 TRBV7-9 CASSLAAIGSYEQYF TGTGCCAGCAGCTTAGCAGCCATTGGCTCCTACGAGCAGTACTTC
- 16 TRBD1 TRBJ1-4 TRBV6-5 CASSSPGQGHPRSLFF TGTGCCAGCAGTTCACCGGGACAGGGACATCCCCGATCGTTGTTTTTT
- 17 TRBD2 TRBJ2-2 TRBV11-3 CASSQRLAGGPVGELFF TGTGCCAGCAGCCAACGGCTGGCGGGAGGGCCCGTCGGGGAGCTGTTTTTT
- 15 TRBD1 TRBJ2-7 TRBV6-5 CASRRTGTGSYEQYF TGTGCCAGCAGGAGAACCGGGACAGGGTCCTACGAGCAGTACTTC
once 9 - TRBJ1-1 TRBV2 CASRAEAFF TGTGCCAGCAGGGCTGAAGCTTTCTTT
- 13 - TRBJ2-1 TRBV5-4 CASSLTGWNEQFF TGTGCCAGCAGCTTAACAGGGTGGAATGAGCAGTTCTTC
- 11 - TRBJ1-2 TRBV20-1 CSAIGGDGYTF TGCAGTGCTATAGGGGGAGATGGCTACACCTTC
- 16 TRBD2 TRBJ2-1 TRBV25-1 CASSELGTSGINEQFF TGTGCCAGCAGTGAATTGGGGACTAGCGGGATAAATGAGCAGTTCTTC
- 14 - TRBJ2-7 TRBV28 CASRRTGTSYEQYF TGTGCCAGCAGGCGGACCGGGACCTCCTACGAGCAGTACTTC
- 16 TRBD2 TRBJ2-2 TRBV5-6 CASSLGAGLNTGELFF TGTGCCAGCAGCTTAGGAGCGGGATTGAACACCGGGGAGCTGTTTTTT
- 11 - TRBJ2-7 TRBV20-1 CSARDKLGQYF TGCAGTGCTAGAGACAAACTAGGGCAGTACTTC
- 11 TRBD1 TRBJ2-3 TRBV10-3 CAHEDRGTQYF TGTGCCCACGAGGACAGGGGGACGCAGTATTTT
- 10 - TRBJ2-5 TRBV20-1 CSASFETQYF TGCAGTGCTAGTTTTGAGACCCAGTACTTC
- 12 TRBD2 TRBJ2-1 TRBV30 CAWSVRAGVPFF TGTGCCTGGAGTGTACGGGCGGGGGTTCCGTTCTTC
- 14 TRBD1 TRBJ1-6 TRBV7-3 CASSTTGEGSPLHF TGTGCCAGCAGCACGACAGGGGAGGGTTCACCCCTCCACTTT
- 17 - TRBJ1-3 TRBV12-2 CASRFQGLKVSGNTIYF TGTGCAAGTCGCTTTCAAGGCCTAAAAGTCTCTGGAAACACCATATATTTT
- 14 - TRBJ2-7 TRBV11-3 CASSLVDSSYEQYF TGTGCCAGCAGCTTAGTCGACAGCTCCTACGAGCAGTACTTC
- 12 - TRBJ2-7 TRBV5-8 CASTAYSYEQYF TGTGCCAGCACAGCCTATTCCTACGAGCAGTACTTC
- 17 TRBD2 TRBJ2-3 TRBV5-4 CASSLGGTSGKIDTQYF TGTGCCAGCAGCTTGGGGGGGACTAGCGGGAAAATAGATACGCAGTATTTT
- 15 - TRBJ2-7 TRBV18 CASSRDLNPTYEQYF TGTGCCAGCTCACGGGACCTTAACCCTACCTACGAGCAGTACTTC
- 14 - TRBJ1-3 TRBV28 CASSPQWSGNTIYF TGTGCCAGCAGTCCACAGTGGTCTGGAAACACCATATATTTT
- 14 TRBD1 TRBJ1-2 TRBV29-1 CSVSRTGPNYGYTF TGCAGCGTTTCACGGACAGGGCCTAACTATGGCTACACCTTC
- 14 - TRBJ2-7 TRBV6-5 CASTRGGGAAEQYF TGTGCCAGCACCCGGGGAGGGGGGGCTGCCGAGCAGTACTTC
- 15 - TRBJ1-2 TRBV4-1 CASSREGVRNYGYTF TGCGCCAGCAGCCGCGAGGGGGTCCGCAACTATGGCTACACCTTC
- 13 - TRBJ1-1 TRBV7-6 CASSSSRDTEAFF TGTGCCAGCAGCTCCTCCAGGGACACTGAAGCTTTCTTT